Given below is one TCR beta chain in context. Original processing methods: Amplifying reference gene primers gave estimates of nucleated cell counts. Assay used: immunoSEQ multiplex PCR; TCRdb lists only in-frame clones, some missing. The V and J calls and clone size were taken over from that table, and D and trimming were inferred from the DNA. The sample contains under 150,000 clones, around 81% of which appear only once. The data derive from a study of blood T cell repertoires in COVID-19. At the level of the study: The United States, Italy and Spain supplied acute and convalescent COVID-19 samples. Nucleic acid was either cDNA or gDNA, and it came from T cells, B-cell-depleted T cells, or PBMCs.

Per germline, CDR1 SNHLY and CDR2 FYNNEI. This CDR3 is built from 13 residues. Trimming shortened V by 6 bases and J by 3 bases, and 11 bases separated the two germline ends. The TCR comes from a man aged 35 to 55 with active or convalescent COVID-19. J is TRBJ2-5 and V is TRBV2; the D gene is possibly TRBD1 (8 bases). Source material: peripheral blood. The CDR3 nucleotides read TGTGCCAGCAGACAGGGGGGGAAAGAGACCCAGTACTTC. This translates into CASRQGGKETQYF.